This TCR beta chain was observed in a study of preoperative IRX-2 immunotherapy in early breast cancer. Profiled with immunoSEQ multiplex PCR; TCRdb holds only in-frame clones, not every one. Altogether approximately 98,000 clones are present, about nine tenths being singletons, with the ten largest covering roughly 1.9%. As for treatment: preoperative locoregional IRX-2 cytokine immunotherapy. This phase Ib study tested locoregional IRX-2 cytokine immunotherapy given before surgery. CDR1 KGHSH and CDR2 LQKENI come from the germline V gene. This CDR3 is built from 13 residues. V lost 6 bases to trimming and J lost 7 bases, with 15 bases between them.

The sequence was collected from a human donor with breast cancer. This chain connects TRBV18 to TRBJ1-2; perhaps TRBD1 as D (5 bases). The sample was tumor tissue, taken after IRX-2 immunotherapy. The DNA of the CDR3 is TGTGCCAGCTCTAGTGAGGGGCAGTCTGGCTACACCTTC. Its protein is CASSSEGQSGYTF.